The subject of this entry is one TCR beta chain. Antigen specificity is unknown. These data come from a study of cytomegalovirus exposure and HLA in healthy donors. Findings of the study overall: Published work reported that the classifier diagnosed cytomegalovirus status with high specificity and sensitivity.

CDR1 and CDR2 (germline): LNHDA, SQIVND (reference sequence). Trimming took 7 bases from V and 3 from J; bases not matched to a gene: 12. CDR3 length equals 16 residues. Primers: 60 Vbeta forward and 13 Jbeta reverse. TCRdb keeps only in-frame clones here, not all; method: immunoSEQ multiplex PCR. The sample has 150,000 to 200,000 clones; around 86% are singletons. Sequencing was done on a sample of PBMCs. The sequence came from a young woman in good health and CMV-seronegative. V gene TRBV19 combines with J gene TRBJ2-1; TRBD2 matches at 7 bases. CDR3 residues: CASTPMAGRLYNEQFF. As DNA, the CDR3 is TGTGCCAGTACCCCCATGGCCGGGAGGCTCTACAATGAGCAGTTCTTC.